This entry is about one T cell receptor (beta chain). Germline CDR1 reads GTSNPN; CDR2 reads SVGIG (reference sequence). Trimming pared 6 bases from V and 0 bases from J, leaving 9 bases between. The CDR3 spans 13 residues. The entry originates in a study of blood T cell repertoires in COVID-19. Per the original data handling: Amplification from reference gene primers served as the basis for estimated nucleated cell counts. Some clones are missing from TCRdb's copy, which holds only in-frame ones; the method was immunoSEQ multiplex PCR. The V and J calls and the clone size are those of that table, but D and trimming were determined from the DNA. The sample carries some 150,000 clones, 85% to 90% recorded once.

The V call is TRBV30, the J call TRBJ2-4; the D gene is possibly TRBD2 (5 bases). This clonotype was obtained from a woman aged 40-49 years with acute or convalescent COVID-19. The source material was peripheral blood. In DNA form, the CDR3 reads TGTGCCTGCCGAGCGGTAGCCAAAAACATTCAGTACTTC. This codes for CACRAVAKNIQYF.